The sequence of this T cell receptor beta chain was determined in a study of blood T cell repertoires in COVID-19. Looking at the study overall: Samples representing acute and convalescent COVID-19 were sourced from the United States, Italy and Spain. The cDNA or gDNA used as material had been derived from T cells, B-cell-depleted T cells, or PBMCs.

The cohort comprised adults aged about 18 to 100 years residing in 20 to 25 US areas. How the authors handled the data: Using reference gene primer amplification, nucleated cell counts were estimated. Profiling relied on immunoSEQ multiplex PCR, and the TCRdb table lists in-frame clones only, not all of them. V and J calls and clone size are as listed in that table; D and trimming were resolved from the DNA. The sample has over 200,000 clones, over 80% seen once. The CDR3 contains 16 residues. Per germline, CDR1 KGHSH and CDR2 LQKENI. The ends lost 6 bases at V and 1 base at J; junction bases unmatched: 8.

The gene calls are TRBV18 and TRBJ2-3; 9 bases are shared with TRBD2. What was sequenced was PBMCs or T cells enriched from blood (not recorded which). This clonotype was sampled from a middle-aged woman who had recovered from COVID-19. DNA for the CDR3: TGTGCCAGCTCTCTCGCCCGCGGGAGGGGCACAGATACGCAGTATTTT. This gives the protein CASSLARGRGTDTQYF.